The 4 T cell receptor beta chains given below trace back to one sample, sequenced in a study of early T cells in non-severe SARS-CoV-2 infection. TCRdb reanalysed the 5' RACE reads using MiXCR and keeps one entry per CDR3 protein. The sample holds about 25,000 distinct CDR3 sequences; around 4% are singletons and the top ten take roughly 10%. Specimen: whole blood. These receptors all come from an adult who was a healthcare worker with PCR-confirmed SARS-CoV-2 infection or an uninfected control (not recorded which).

There are many counts of this clonotype. CDR3 sequence (DNA): TGCAGTGCTAGAGATAGGGCTAGCGTTTACATGGGGGAGACCCAGTACTTC. Translation: CSARDRASVYMGETQYF. The V gene is TRBV20-1, the J gene TRBJ2-5; D might be TRBD2 (6 bases). Germline V gives CDR1 DFQATT, CDR2 SNEGSKA (reference sequence). There are 17 residues in the CDR3. Between the trimmed V and J ends, which lost 0 bases and 5 bases, there was a span of 22 bases.

A remark on this clonotype: This may arise from a read error, as a much more abundant clone is one base away. The genes are TRBV18 and TRBJ2-7; tentative D call: TRBD2 (6 bases). The CDR3 extends over 15 amino acids. Germline V lookup: CDR1 KGHSH, CDR2 LQKENI. Here the CDR3 DNA reads TGTGTCAGCTCTCGCACCTCCCAGGAGGCGGGGGAGCAGTACTTC. The encoded protein is CVSSRTSQEAGEQYF.

This clonotype was counted many times. J is TRBJ1-5 and V is TRBV19; the D gene is possibly TRBD1 (6 bases). This CDR3 has 15 residues. Germline V gene data show CDR1 as LNHDA and CDR2 as SQIVND (reference sequence). V gave up 5 bases and J gave up 2 bases, with 13 bases separating them. DNA for the CDR3: TGTGCCAGTAGTTACCTCAACAGGGGCAATCAGCCCCAGCATTTT. This sequence encodes CASSYLNRGNQPQHF. The full variable domain, in which reference TRBV19 and TRBJ1-5 provide the parts outside the CDR3, is DGGITQSPKYLFRKEGQNVTLSCEQNLNHDAMYWYRQDPGQGLRLIYYSQIVNDFQKGDIAEGYSVSREKKESFPLTVTSAQKNPTAFYLCASSYLNRGNQPQHFGDGTRLSIL.

The chain has TRBV12-3 or TRBV12-4 and TRBJ2-3; possibly TRBD2 for D (5 bases). V lost 3 bases, J lost 6 bases, and 7 bases lay in between. CDR3 length: 12 amino acids. The DNA for the CDR3 is TGTGCCAGCAGTTTTTGGGAGGATACGCAGTATTTT. Amino acids: CASSFWEDTQYF.